This T cell receptor beta chain was identified during a study of response to subunit inactivated influenza vaccine. MiXCR, applied by TCRdb to the RT-PCR reads, yields one record per CDR3 protein. The sample comprises 600,000 to 700,000 distinct CDR3 sequences, approximately 15% of which are singletons, and less than 8.5% rests with the top ten. Study conclusions and caveats: The authors suggested that every seasonal influenza vaccination recruits few new T cells.

The sample holds a few counts of this clonotype. The antigen is unknown. Trimming took 3 bases from V and 6 from J, leaving 9 bases between them. The CDR3 contains 13 residues. The material was PBMCs from blood, obtained 14 days before vaccination. This chain joins TRBV12-3 or TRBV12-4 and TRBJ2-1; D unclear. This clonotype originated in a man aged 50 to 60 who received an inactivated influenza vaccine. The CDR3 region has the DNA TGTGCCAGCAGTTTTCAGACCGCCAATGAGCAGTTCTTC. Translated, it gives CASSFQTANEQFF.